A single sample gave rise to the 2 T cell receptor beta chains below, sequenced in a study of a mutant IDH1 vaccine in newly diagnosed glioma. Noted time point: week 47, end of study. Every vaccine dose comprised 300 ug of mutant IDH1 20-mer peptide plus topical imiquimod. These receptors lack a known antigen. Only in-frame clones appear in the TCRdb table, and some are missing; sequencing was by immunoSEQ multiplex PCR. The sample has about 67,000 clones; 75% to 90% are singletons. The sample here was PBMCs, taken from a glioma patient whose treatment included an IDH1 peptide vaccine. These receptor sequences come from a man aged 25-45 years with glioma.

The J gene is TRBJ2-2, the V gene TRBV7-9, with D uncertain. Trimming took 1 base from V and 7 from J, leaving 4 bases between them. Germline V gene sequence: CDR1 SEHNR, CDR2 FQNEAQ (reference sequence). The CDR3 is 12 amino acids. The CDR3 loop reads CASSLEYGELFF. The CDR3 DNA is TGTGCCAGCAGCTTAGAATACGGGGAGCTGTTTTTT.

The chain employs TRBV5-5 and TRBJ1-1; D unresolved. V gave up 0 bases and J gave up 0 bases, with 3 bases separating them. Germline V CDR1 and CDR2: SGHKS, YYEKEE (reference sequence). The length of the CDR3 is 13 residues. The CDR3 protein is CASSLGVNTEAFF. The DNA of the CDR3 is TGTGCCAGCAGCTTGGGAGTGAACACTGAAGCTTTCTTT.